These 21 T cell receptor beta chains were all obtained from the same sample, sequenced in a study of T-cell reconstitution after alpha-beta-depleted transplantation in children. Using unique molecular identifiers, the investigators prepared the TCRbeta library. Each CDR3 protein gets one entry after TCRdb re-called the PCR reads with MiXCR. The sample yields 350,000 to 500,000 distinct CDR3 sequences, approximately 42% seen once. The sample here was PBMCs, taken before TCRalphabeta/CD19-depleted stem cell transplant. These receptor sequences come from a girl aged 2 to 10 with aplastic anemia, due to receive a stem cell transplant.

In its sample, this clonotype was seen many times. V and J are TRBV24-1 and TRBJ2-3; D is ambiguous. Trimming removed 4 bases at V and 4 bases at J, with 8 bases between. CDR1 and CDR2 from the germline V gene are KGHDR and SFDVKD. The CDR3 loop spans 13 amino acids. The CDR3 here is CATSDPVSDTQYF. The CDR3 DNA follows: TGTGCCACCAGTGACCCCGTCTCAGATACGCAGTATTTT.

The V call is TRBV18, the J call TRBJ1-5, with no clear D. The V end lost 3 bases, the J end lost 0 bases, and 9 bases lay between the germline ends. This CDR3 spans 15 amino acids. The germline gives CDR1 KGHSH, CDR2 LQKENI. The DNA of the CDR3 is TGTGCCAGCTCACCCCGATTATATAGCAATCAGCCCCAGCATTTT. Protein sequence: CASSPRLYSNQPQHF.

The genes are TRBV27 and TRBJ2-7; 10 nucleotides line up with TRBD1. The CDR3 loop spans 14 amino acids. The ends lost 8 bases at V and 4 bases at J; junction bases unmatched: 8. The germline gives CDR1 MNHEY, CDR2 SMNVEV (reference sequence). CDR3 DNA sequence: TGTGCCAGCGGCCCAGGGACAGGGGAGTACGAGCAGTACTTC. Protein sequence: CASGPGTGEYEQYF.

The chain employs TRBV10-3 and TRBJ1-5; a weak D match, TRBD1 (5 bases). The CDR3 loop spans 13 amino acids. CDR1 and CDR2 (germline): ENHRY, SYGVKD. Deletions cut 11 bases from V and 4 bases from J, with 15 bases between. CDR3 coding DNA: TGTGCCCACGGGCAGGGAGTTAATCAGCCCCAGCATTTT. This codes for CAHGQGVNQPQHF.

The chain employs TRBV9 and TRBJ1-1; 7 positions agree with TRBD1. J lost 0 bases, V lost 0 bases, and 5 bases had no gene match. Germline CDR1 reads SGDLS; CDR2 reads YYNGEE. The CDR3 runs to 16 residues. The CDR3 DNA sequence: TGTGCCAGCAGCGTAGATGGGACAGCTTTGAACACTGAAGCTTTCTTT. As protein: CASSVDGTALNTEAFF.

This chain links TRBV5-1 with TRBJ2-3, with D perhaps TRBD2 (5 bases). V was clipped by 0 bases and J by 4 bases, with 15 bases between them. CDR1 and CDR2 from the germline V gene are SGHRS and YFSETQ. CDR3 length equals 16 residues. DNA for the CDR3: TGCGCCAGCAGCTTGGCCGCTAGCAAAGTGGCAGATACGCAGTATTTT. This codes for CASSLAASKVADTQYF.

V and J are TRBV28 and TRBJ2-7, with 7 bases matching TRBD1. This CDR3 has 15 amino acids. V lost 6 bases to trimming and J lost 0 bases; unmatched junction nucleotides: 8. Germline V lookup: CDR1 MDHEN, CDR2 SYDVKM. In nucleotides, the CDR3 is TGTGCCAGCAGCCCCCGGGACAGTTACTCCTACGAGCAGTACTTC. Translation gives CASSPRDSYSYEQYF.

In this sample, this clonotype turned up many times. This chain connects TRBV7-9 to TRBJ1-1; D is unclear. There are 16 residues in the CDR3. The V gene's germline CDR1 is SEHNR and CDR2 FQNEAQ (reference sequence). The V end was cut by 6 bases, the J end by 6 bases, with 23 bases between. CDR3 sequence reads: CASSGGGTNKHAEAFF. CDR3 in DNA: TGTGCCAGCAGTGGTGGAGGTACCAACAAACACGCTGAAGCTTTCTTT.

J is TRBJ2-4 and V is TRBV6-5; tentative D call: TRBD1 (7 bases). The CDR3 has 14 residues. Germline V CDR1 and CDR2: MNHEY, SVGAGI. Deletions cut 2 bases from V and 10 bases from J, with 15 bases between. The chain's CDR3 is CASSYRQGGSIQYF. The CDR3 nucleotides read TGTGCCAGCAGTTACAGACAGGGAGGCTCTATTCAGTACTTC.

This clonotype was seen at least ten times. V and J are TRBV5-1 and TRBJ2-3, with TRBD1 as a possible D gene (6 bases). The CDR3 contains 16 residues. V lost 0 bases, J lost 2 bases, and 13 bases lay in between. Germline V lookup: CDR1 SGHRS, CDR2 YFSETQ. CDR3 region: CASSLVWDIDTDTQYF. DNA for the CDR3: TGCGCCAGCAGCTTGGTTTGGGACATCGACACAGATACGCAGTATTTT.

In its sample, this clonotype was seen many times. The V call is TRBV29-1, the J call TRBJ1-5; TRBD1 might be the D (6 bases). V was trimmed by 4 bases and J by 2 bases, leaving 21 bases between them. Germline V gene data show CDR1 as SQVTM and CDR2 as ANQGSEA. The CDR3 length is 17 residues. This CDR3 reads CSVVGGNRVIGNQPQHF. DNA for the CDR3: TGCAGCGTTGTAGGTGGGAACAGGGTAATAGGCAATCAGCCCCAGCATTTT.

CDR3 in DNA: TGTGCTAGTGCAAAACGGGCCACAGATACGCAGTATTTT. The encoded protein is CASAKRATDTQYF. The V gene is TRBV12-5, the J gene TRBJ2-3; D call uncertain. Germline V gene data show CDR1 as LGHNT and CDR2 as FRNRAP. V was trimmed by 7 bases and J by 2 bases, leaving 10 bases between them. This CDR3 comprises 13 residues.

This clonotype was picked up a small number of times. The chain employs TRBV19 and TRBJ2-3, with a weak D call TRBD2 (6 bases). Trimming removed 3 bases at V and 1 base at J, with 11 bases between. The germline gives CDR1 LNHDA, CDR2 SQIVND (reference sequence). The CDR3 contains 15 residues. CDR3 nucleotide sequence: TGTGCCAGTAGTATTGGGACGGGAGGCACAGATACGCAGTATTTT. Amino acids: CASSIGTGGTDTQYF.

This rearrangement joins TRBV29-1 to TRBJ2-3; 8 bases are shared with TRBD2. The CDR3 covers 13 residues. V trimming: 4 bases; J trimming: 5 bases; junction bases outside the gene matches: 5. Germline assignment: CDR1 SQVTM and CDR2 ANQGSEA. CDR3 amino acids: CSVVRAGGDTQYF. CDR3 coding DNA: TGCAGCGTTGTTCGGGCGGGAGGAGATACGCAGTATTTT.

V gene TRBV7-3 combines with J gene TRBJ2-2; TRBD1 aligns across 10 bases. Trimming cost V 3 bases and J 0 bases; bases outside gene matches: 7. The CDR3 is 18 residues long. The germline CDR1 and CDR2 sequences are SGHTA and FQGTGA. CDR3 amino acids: CASSLRQGAPPNTGELFF. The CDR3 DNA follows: TGTGCCAGCAGCTTGAGACAGGGGGCGCCCCCGAACACCGGGGAGCTGTTTTTT.

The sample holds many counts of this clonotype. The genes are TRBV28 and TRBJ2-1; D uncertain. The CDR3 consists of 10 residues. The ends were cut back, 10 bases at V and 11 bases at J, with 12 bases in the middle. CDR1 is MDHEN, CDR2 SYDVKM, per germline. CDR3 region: CATSWGKQFF. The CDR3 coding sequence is TGTGCCACCTCGTGGGGAAAGCAGTTCTTC.

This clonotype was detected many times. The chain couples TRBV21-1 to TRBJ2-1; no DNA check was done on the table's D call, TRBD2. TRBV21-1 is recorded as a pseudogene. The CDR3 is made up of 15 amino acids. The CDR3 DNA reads TGTGCCAGCAGCAAAGGGCAAAAGAAGGAGGGTGAGCAGTTCTTC. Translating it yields CASSKGQKKEGEQFF.

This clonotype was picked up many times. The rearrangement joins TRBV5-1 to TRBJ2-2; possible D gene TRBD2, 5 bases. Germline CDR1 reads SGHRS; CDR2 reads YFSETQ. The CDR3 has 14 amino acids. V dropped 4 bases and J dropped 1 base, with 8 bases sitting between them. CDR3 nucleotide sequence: TGCGCCAGCAGCGACGGACTGAACACCGGGGAGCTGTTTTTT. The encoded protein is CASSDGLNTGELFF.

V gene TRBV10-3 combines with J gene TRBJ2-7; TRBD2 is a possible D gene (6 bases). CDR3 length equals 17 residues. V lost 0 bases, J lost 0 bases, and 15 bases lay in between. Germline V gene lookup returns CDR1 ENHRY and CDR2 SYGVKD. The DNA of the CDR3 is TGTGCCATCAGTGAGTCCGTGGTGGGGAGGAGCTCCTACGAGCAGTACTTC. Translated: CAISESVVGRSSYEQYF.

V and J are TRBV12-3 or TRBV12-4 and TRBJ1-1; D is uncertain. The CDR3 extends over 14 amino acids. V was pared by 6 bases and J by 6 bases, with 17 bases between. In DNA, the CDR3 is TGTGCCAGCAGCCCCCAGGTCACAAAGGCTGAAGCTTTCTTT. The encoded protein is CASSPQVTKAEAFF.

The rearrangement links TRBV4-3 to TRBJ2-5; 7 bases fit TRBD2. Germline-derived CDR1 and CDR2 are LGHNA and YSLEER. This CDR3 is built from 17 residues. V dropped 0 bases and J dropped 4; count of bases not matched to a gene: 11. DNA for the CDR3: TGCGCCAGCAGCCAAGATCGGGGGTTGTGGGGGGGAGAGACCCAGTACTTC. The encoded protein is CASSQDRGLWGGETQYF.